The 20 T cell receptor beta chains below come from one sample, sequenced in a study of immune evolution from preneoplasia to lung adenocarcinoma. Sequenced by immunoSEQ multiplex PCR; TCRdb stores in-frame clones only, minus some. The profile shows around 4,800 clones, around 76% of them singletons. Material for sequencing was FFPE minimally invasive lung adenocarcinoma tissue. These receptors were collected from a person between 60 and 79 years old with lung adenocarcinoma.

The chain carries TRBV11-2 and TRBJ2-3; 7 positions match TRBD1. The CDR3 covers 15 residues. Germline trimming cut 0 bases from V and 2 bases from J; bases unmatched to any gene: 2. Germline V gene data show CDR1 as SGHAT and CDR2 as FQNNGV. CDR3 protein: CASSLEGGLTDTQYF. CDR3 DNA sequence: TGTGCCAGCAGCTTAGAAGGGGGCCTCACAGATACGCAGTATTTT.

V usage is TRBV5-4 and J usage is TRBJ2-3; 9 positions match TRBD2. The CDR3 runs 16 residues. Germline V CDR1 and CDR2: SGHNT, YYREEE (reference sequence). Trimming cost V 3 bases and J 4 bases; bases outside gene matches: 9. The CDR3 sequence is CASSSLGGRASDTQYF. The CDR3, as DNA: TGTGCCAGCAGCTCCCTCGGCGGGAGGGCCTCAGATACGCAGTATTTT.

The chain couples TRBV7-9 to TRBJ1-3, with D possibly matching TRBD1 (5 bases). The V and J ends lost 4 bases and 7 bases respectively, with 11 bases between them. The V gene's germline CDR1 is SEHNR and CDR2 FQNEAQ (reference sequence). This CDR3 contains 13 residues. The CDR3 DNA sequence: TGTGCCAGCAGCTCCCCCCAGGGCAACACCATATATTTT. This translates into CASSSPQGNTIYF. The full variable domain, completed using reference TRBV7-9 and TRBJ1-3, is DTGVSQNPRHKITKRGQNVTFRCDPISEHNRLYWYRQTLGQGPEFLTYFQNEAQLEKSRLLSDRFSAERPKGSFSTLEIQRTEQGDSAMYLCASSSPQGNTIYFGEGSWLTVV.

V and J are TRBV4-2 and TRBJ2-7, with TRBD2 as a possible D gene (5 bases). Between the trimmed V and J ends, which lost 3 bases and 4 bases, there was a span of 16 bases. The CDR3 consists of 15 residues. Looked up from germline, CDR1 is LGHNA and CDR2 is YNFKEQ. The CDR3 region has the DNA TGTGCCAGCAGCCACCACCGGGAAGGTGGGTACGAGCAGTACTTC. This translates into CASSHHREGGYEQYF.

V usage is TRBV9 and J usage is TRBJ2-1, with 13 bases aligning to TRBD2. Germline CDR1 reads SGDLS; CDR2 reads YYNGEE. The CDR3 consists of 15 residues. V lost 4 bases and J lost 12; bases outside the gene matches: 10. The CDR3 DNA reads TGTGCCAGCAGCCTCCACGGGACTAGCGGGATAGGGCAGTTCTTC. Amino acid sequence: CASSLHGTSGIGQFF.

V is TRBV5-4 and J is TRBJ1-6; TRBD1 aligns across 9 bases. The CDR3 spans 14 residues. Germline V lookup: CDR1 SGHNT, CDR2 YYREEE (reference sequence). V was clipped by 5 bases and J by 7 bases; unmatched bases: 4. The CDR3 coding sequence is TGTGCCAGCAGGGTGGACAGGGGCAATTCACCCCTCCACTTT. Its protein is CASRVDRGNSPLHF.

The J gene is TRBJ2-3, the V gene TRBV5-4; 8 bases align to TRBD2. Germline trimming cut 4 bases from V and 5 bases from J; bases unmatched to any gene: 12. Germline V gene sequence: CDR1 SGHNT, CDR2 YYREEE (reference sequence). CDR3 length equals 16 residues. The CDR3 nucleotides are TGTGCCAGCAGCAAAATCCCAGCGGGAGAAGGAGATACGCAGTATTTT. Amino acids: CASSKIPAGEGDTQYF.

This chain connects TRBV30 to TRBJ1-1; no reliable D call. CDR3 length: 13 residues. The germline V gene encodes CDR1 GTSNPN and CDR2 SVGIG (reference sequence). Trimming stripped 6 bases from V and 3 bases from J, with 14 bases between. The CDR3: CACPRTGHTEAFF. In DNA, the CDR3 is TGTGCCTGCCCGCGGACTGGGCACACTGAAGCTTTCTTT. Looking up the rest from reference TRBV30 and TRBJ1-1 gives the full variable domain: SQTIHQWPATLVQPVGSPLSLECTVEGTSNPNLYWYRQAAGRGLQLLFYSVGIGQISSEVPQNLSASRPQDRQFILSSKKLLLSDSGFYLCACPRTGHTEAFFGQGTRLTVV.

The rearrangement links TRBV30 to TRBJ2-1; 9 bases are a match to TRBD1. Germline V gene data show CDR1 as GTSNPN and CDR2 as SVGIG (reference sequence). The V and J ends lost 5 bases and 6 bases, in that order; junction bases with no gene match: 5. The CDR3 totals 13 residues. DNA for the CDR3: TGTGCCTGGGCCGGGACAGGGTTCAATGAGCAGTTCTTC. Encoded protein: CAWAGTGFNEQFF.

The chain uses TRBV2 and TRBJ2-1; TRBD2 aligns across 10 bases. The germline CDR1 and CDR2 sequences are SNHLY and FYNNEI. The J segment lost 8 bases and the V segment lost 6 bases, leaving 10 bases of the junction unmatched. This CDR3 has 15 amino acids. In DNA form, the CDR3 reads TGTGCCAGCAGCCGGTCTAGCGGGAGTAGGTATGAGCAGTTCTTC. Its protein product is CASSRSSGSRYEQFF.

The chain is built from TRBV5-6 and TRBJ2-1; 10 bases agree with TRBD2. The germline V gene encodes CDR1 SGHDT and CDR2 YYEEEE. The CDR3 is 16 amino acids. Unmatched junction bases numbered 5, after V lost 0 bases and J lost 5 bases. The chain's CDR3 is CASSLDGLAVHNEQFF. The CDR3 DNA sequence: TGTGCCAGCAGCTTGGATGGACTAGCGGTACACAATGAGCAGTTCTTC.

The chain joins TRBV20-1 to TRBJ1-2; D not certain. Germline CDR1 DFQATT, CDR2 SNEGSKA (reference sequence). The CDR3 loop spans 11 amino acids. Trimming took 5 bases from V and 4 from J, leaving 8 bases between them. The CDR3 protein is CSAWGSYGYTF. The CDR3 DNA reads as TGCAGTGCTTGGGGTAGCTATGGCTACACCTTC.

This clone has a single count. Written as DNA, the CDR3 is TGTGCCAGCAGCCCGGACAGCTCTAACTATGGCTACACCTTC. Protein: CASSPDSSNYGYTF. The J gene is TRBJ1-2, the V gene TRBV7-9; D might be TRBD1 (6 bases). The CDR3 totals 14 residues. The V gene lost 5 bases and the J gene lost 0 bases, with 10 bases spanning the gap. Germline-derived CDR1 and CDR2 are SEHNR and FQNEAQ (reference sequence).

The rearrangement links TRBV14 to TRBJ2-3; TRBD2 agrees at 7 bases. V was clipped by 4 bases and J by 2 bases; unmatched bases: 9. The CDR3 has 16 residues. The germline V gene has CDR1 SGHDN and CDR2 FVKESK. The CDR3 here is CASSPRTSSYTDTQYF. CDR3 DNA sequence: TGTGCCAGCAGCCCACGGACTAGTTCTTACACAGATACGCAGTATTTT.

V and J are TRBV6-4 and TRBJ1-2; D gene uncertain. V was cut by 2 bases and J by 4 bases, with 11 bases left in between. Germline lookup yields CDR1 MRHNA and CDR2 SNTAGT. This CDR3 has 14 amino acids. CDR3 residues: CASSDQPGGYGYTF. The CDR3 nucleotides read TGTGCCAGCAGTGACCAACCGGGAGGCTATGGCTACACCTTC.

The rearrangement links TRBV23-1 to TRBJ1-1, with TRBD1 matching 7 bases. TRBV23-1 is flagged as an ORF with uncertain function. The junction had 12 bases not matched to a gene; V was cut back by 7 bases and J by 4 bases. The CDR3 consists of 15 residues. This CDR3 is CASTALLQGSTEAFF. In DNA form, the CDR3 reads TGCGCCAGCACCGCTCTGCTACAGGGGAGCACTGAAGCTTTCTTT.

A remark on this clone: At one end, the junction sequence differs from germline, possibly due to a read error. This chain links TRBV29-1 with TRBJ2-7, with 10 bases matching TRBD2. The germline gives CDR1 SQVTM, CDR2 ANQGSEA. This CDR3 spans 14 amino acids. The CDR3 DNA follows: TGCAGCGTTGCGGCTAGCGGGAGCTCCTACAAGCAGTACTTC. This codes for CSVAASGSSYKQYF.

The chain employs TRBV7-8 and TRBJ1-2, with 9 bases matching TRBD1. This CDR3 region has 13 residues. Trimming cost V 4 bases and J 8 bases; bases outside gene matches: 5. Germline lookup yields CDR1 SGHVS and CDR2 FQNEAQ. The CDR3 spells CASSSTGGPGYTF. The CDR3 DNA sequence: TGTGCCAGCAGCTCTACAGGGGGCCCAGGCTACACCTTC.

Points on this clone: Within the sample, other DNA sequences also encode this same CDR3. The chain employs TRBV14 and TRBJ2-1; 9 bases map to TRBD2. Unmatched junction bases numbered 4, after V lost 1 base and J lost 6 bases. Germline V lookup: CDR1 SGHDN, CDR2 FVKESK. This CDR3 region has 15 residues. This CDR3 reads CASSQAAGGPNEQFF. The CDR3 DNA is TGTGCCAGCAGCCAAGCTGCGGGAGGGCCCAATGAGCAGTTCTTC.

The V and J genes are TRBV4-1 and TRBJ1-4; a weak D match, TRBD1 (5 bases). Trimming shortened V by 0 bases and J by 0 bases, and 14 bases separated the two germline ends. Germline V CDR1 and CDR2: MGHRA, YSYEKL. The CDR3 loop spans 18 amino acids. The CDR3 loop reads CASSQDRGRAATNEKLFF. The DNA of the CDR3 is TGCGCCAGCAGCCAAGATCGAGGCAGGGCCGCAACTAATGAAAAACTGTTTTTT.